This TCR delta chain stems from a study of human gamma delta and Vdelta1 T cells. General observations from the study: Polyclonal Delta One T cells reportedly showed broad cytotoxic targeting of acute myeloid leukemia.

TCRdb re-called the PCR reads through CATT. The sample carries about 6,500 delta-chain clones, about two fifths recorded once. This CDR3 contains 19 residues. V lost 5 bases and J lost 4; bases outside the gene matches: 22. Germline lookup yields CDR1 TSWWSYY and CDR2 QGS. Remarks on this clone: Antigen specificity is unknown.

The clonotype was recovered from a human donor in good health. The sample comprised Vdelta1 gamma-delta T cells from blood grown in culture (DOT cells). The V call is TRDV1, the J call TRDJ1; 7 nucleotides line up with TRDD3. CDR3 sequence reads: CALGIAARGLRGIIDKLIF. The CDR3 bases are TGTGCTCTTGGGATCGCAGCTAGGGGCCTCCGGGGGATCATCGATAAACTCATCTTT.